This T cell receptor (beta chain) was profiled in a study of blood T cell dynamics during melanoma immunotherapy. Time point of the sample: pre-treatment baseline. Response was assessed by RECIST 1.1 at 12 weeks, except a couple of rapid progressors. This CDR3 region has 15 residues. In germline, CDR1 is SQVTM, CDR2 ANQGSEA. V was pared by 0 bases and J by 3 bases, with 6 bases of the junction left unmatched. DNA loading was fixed at 350 to 450 ng for all bulk PBMC samples. Clones were read by immunoSEQ multiplex PCR, and TCRdb kept only the in-frame ones, dropping some. The top ten hold over 9% of the sample, which has about 10,000 clones, roughly 90% seen once.

The chain links TRBV29-1 to TRBJ2-3, with TRBD2 matching 7 bases. Sequencing used blood, obtained from a patient treated with checkpoint blockade. The receptor comes from a human donor with melanoma. The CDR3 DNA reads TGCAGCGTTGAAGATCTTGGCGGGAGAACAGATACGCAGTATTTT. It translates to CSVEDLGGRTDTQYF.